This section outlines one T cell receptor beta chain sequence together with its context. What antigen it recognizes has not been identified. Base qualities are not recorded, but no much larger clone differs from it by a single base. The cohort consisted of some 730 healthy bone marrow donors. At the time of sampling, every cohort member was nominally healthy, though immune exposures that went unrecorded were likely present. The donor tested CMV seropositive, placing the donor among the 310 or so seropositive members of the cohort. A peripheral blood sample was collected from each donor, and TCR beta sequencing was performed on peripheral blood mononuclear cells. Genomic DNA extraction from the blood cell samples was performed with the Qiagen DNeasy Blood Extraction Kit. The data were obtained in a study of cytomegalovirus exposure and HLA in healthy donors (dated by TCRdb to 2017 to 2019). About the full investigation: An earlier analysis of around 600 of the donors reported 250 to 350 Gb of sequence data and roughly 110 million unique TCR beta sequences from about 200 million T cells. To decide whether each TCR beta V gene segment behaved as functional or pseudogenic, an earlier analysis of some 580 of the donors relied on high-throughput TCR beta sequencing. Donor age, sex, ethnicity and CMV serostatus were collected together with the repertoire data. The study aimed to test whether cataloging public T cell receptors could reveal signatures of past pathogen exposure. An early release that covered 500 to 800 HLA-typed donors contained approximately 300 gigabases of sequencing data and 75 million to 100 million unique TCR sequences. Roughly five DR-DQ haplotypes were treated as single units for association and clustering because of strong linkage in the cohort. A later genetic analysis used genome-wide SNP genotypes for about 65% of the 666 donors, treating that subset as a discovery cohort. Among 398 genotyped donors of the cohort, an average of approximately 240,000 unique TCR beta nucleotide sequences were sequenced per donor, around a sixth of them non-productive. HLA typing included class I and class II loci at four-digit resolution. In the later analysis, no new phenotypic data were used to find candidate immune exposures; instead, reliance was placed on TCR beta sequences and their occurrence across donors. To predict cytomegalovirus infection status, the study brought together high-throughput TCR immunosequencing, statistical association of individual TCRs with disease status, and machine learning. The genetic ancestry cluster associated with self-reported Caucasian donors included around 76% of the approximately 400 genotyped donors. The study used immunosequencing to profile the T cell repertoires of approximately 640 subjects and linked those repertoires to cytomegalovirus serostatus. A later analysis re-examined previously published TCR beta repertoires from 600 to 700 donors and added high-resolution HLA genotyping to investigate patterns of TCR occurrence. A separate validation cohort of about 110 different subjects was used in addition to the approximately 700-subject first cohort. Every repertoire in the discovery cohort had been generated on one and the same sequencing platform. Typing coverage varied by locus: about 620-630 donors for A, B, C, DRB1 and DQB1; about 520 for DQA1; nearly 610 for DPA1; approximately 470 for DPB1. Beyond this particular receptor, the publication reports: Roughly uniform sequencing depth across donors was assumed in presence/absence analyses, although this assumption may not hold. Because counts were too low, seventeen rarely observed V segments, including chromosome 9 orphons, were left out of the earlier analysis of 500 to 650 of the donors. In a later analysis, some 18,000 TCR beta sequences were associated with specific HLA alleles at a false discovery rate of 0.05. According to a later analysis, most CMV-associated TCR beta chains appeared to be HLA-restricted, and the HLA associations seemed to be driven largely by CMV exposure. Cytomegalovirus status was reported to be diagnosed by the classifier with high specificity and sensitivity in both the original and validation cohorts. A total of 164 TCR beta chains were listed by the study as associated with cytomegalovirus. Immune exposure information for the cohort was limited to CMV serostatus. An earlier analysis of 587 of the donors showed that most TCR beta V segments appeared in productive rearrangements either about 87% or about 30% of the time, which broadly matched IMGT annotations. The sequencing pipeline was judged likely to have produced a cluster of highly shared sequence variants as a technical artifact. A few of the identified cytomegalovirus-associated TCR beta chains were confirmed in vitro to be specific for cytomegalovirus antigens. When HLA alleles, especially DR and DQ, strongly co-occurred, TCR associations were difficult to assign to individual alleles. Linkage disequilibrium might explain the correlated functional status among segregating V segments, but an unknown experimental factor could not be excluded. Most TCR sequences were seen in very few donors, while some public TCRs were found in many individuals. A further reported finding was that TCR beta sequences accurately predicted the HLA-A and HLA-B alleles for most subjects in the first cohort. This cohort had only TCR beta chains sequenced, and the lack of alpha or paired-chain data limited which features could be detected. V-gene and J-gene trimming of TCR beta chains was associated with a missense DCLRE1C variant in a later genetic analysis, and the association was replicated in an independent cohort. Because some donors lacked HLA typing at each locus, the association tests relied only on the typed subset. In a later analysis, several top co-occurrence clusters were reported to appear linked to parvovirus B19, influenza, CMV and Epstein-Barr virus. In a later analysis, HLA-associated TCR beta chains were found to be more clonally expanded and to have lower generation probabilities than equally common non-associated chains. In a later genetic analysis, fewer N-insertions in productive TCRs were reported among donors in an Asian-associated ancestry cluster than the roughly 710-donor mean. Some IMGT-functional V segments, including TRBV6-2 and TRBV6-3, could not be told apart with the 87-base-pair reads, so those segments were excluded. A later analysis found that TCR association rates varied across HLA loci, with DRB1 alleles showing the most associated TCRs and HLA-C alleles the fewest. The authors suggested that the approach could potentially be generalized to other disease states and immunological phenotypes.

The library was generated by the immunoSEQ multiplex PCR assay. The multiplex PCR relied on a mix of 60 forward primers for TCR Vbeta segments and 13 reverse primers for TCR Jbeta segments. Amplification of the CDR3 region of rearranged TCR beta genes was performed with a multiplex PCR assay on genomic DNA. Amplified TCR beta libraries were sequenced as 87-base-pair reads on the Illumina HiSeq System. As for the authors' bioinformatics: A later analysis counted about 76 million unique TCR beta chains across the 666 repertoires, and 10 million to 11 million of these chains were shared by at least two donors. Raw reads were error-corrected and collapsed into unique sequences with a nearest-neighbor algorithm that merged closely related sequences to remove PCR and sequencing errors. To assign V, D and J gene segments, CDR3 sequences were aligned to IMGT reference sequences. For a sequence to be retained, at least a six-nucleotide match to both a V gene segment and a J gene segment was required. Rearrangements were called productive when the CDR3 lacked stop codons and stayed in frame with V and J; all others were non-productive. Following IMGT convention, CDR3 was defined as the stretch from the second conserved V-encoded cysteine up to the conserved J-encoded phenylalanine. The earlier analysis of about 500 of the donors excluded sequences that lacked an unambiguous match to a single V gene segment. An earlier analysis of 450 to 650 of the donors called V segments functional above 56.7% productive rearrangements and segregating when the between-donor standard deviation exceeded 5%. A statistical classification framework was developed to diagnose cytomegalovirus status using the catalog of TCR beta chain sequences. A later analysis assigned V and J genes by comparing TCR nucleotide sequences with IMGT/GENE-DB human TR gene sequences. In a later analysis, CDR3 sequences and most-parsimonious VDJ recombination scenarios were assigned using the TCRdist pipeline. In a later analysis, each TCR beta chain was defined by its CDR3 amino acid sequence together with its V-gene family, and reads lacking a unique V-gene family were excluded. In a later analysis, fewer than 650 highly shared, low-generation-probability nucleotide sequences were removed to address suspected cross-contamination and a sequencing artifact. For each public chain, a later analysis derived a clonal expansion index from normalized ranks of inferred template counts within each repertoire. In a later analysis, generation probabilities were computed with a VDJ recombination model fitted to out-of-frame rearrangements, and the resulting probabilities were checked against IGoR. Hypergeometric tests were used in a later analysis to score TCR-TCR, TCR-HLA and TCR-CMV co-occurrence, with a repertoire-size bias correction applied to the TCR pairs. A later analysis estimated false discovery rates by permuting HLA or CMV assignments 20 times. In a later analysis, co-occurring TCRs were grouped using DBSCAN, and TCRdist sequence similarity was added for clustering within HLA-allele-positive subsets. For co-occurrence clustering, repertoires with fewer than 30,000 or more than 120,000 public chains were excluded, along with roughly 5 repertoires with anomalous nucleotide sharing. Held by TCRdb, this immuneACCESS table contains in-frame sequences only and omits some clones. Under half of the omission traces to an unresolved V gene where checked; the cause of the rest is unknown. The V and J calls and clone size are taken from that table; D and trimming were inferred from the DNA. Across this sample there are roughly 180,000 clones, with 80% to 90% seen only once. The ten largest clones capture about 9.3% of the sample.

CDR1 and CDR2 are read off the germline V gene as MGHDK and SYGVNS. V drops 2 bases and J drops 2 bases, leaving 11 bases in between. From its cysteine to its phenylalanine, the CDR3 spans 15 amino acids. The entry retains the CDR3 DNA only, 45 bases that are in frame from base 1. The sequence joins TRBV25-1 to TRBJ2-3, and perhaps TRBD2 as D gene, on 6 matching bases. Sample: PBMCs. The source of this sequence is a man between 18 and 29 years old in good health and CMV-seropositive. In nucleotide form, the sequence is TGTGCCAGCAGTGAAAACCGGGACTTCACAGATACGCAGTATTTT. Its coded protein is CASSENRDFTDTQYF.